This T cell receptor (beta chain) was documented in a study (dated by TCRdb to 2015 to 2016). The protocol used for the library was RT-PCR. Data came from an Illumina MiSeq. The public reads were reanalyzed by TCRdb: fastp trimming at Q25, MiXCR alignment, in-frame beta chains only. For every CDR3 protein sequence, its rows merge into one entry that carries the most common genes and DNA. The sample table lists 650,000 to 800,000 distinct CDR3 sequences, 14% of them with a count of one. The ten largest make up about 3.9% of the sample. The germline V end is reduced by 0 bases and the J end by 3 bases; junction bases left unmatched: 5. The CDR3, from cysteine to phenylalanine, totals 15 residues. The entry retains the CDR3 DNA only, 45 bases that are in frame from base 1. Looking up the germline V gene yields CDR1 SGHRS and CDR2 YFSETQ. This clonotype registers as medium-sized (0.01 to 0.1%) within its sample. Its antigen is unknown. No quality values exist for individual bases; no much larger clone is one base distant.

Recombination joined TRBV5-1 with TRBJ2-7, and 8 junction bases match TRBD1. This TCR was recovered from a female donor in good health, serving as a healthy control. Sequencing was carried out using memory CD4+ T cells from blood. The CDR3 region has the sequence CASSLGQGRNYEQYF. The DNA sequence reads TGCGCCAGCAGCTTGGGACAGGGGAGGAACTACGAGCAGTACTTC.